The present T cell receptor (beta chain) was sequenced within a study of cytomegalovirus exposure and HLA in healthy donors. The V gene lost 2 bases and the J gene lost 0 bases, with 8 bases spanning the gap. The CDR3 covers 14 residues. Germline CDR1 is KGHSH and CDR2 is LQKENI. A remark on this clone: Its target is unknown.

The PCR had 60 Vbeta and 13 Jbeta primers. Profiled with immunoSEQ multiplex PCR; TCRdb holds only in-frame clones, not every one. The sample is made up of about 40,000 clones, and the top ten hold 6.2% of it. Study conclusions and caveats: A later analysis found most CMV-associated TCR beta chains apparently HLA-restricted. Some V segments, including TRBV6-2 and TRBV6-3, were excluded as indistinguishable. Sequencing depth across donors, presence/absence analyses assumed, was roughly uniform.

The clonotype comes from a man aged 30 to 39 in good health and CMV-seronegative. J is TRBJ2-7 and V is TRBV18, with TRBD2 as a possible D gene (6 bases). The material sequenced was PBMCs. CDR3 in amino acids: CASSPGGNSYEQYF. CDR3 coding DNA: TGTGCCAGCTCACCAGGAGGGAACTCCTACGAGCAGTACTTC.